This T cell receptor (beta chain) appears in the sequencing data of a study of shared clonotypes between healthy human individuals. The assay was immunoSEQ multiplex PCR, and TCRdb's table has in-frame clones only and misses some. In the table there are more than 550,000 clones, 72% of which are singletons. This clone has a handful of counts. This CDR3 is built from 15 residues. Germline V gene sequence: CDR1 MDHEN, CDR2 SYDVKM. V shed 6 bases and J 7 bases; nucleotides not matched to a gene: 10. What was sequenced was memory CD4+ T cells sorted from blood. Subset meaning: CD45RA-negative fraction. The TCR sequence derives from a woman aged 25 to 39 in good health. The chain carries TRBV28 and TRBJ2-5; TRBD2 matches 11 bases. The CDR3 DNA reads TGTGCCAGCAGGGCCAGTAGCGGGAGGGAGGGGACCCAGTACTTC. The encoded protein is CASRASSGREGTQYF.